The rows below give T cell receptor beta chains drawn from one sample of a study of cytomegalovirus exposure and HLA in healthy donors. TCRdb keeps only in-frame clones here, not all; method: immunoSEQ multiplex PCR. The table has roughly 190,000 clones, around four fifths seen once. Specimen: PBMCs. These receptors were collected from a female donor in good health and CMV-seronegative. Each CDR3 is given without its conserved first and last residue.

>TRBV4-1|TRBJ2-1
ASSQDTGTSGRASYNEQF
>TRBV2|TRBJ1-1
ASGTGGSSTEAF
>TRBV2|TRBJ1-5
AIRDRGIDQPQH
>TRBV30|TRBJ2-1
AWSPLPRGFFYNEQF
>TRBV15|TRBJ1-1
ATNPTANTEAF
>TRBV28|TRBJ2-2
ASSRDIARGLNTGELF
>TRBV7-2|TRBJ1-6
ASSFGTGVNSPLH
>TRBV21-1|TRBJ1-4
ASSKNRFRTGRPRDEKLF
>TRBV7-2|TRBJ2-6
ASSFWPSGANVLT
>TRBV10-3|TRBJ1-3
AISESTGSGNTIY
>TRBV5-6|TRBJ1-4
ASSHSIPARNEKLF
>TRBV5-1|TRBJ1-3
ASSSGTTGNTIY
>TRBV25-1|TRBJ2-7
ASTGRGTYEQY
>TRBV19|TRBJ2-2
ASSRAGGNTGELF
>TRBV4-1|TRBJ2-2
ATASAGVHTGELF
>TRBV4-1|TRBJ2-7
ASSLQGANSRDEQY
>TRBV28|TRBJ1-4
AIGTAQWKLF
>TRBV7-6|TRBJ2-5
ASSPRETQY
>TRBV7-2|TRBJ2-1
ASSLALAGYNEQF
>TRBV28|TRBJ1-6
ASSFRGSYNSPLH
>TRBV28|TRBJ1-6
AGSWGEGESPLH
>TRBV19|TRBJ2-1
ASSPWTSGGTYNEQF
>TRBV11-2|TRBJ1-5
ASSSTDNSNQPQH